Below are 26 T cell receptor beta chains sequenced from a single sample in a study of cytotoxic CD8 clonotypes in ibrutinib-treated CLL. TCRdb's copy holds only in-frame clones and misses some; the assay was immunoSEQ multiplex PCR. Of fewer than 200,000 clones listed, less than 85% are singletons. Sequenced material: PBMCs, taken after 24 months of ibrutinib treatment. These receptor sequences come from a human donor with chronic lymphocytic leukemia.

This clone was seen a few times. The V gene is TRBV27, the J gene TRBJ1-2, with 9 bases aligning to TRBD1. Per the germline V gene, CDR1 is MNHEY and CDR2 is SMNVEV (reference sequence). V shed 6 bases and J 6 bases; nucleotides not matched to a gene: 8. The CDR3 consists of 14 residues. CDR3 amino acids: CASSPLDRGDGYTF. The DNA for the CDR3 is TGTGCCAGCAGCCCGCTGGACAGGGGAGATGGCTACACCTTC.

The gene calls are TRBV6-5 and TRBJ2-7, with 9 bases identical to TRBD2. With V trimmed by 0 bases and J by 4 bases, 4 bases remained unmatched. CDR3 length: 15 residues. Germline loops: CDR1 MNHEY, CDR2 SVGAGI. The CDR3 here is CASSYSREGRYEQYF. The CDR3 nucleotides are TGTGCCAGCAGTTACTCGCGGGAGGGCCGGTACGAGCAGTACTTC.

The gene calls are TRBV4-2 and TRBJ2-3, with 10 bases aligning to TRBD2. This CDR3 comprises 15 residues. With V trimmed by 3 bases and J by 4 bases, 4 bases remained unmatched. CDR1 LGHNA and CDR2 YNFKEQ come from the germline V gene. The CDR3 bases are TGTGCCAGCAGCCAGAGGCTAGCGGGGGCAGATACGCAGTATTTT. As protein: CASSQRLAGADTQYF.

V usage is TRBV18 and J usage is TRBJ2-3; tentative D call: TRBD2 (6 bases). Trimming cost V 6 bases and J 5 bases, with 12 bases left between them. The CDR3 spans 13 residues. Germline values: CDR1 KGHSH, CDR2 LQKENI. CDR3 sequence reads: CASSYGGEDTQYF. CDR3 DNA: TGTGCCAGCTCCTACGGGGGTGAAGATACGCAGTATTTT.

The chain is built from TRBV7-8 and TRBJ1-3; the D gene is possibly TRBD1 (6 bases). Germline V lookup: CDR1 SGHVS, CDR2 FQNEAQ. V lost 5 bases and J 0 bases, leaving 11 bases between the germline ends. The CDR3 runs 15 residues. The CDR3 DNA reads as TGTGCCAGCAGCAAATACAGGGACTCTGGAAACACCATATATTTT. It codes for CASSKYRDSGNTIYF.

The chain employs TRBV5-8 and TRBJ2-3; no firm D call. This CDR3 contains 13 residues. Germline CDR1 and CDR2: SGHTS and YDEGEE. The V end lost 2 bases, the J end lost 0 bases, and 4 bases lay between the germline ends. CDR3 in amino acids: CASSLTSTDTQYF. The CDR3 DNA sequence: TGTGCCAGCAGCTTAACTAGCACAGATACGCAGTATTTT.

V and J are TRBV5-1 and TRBJ1-5, with D possibly TRBD1 on 5 matching bases. The CDR3 is 15 residues long. The V end lost 0 bases, the J end lost 0 bases, and 7 bases lay between the germline ends. Germline values: CDR1 SGHRS, CDR2 YFSETQ. In DNA, the CDR3 is TGCGCCAGCAGCTTGGTTGGGGGTAGCAATCAGCCCCAGCATTTT. As protein: CASSLVGGSNQPQHF.

In regard to this clone: The junction shows a germline mismatch at one end, possibly a read error. The chain has TRBV20-1 and TRBJ2-1; 10 bases are shared with TRBD2. The CDR3 spans 11 residues. Per germline, CDR1 DFQATT and CDR2 SNEGSKA (reference sequence). As DNA, the CDR3 is TGCAGTGCTCCTTGGGGGACTAGCGAGATCTTC. It codes for CSAPWGTSEIF.

This clone occurred a few times. The chain joins TRBV5-1 to TRBJ1-1; D perhaps matches TRBD1 (6 bases). The CDR3 consists of 12 residues. Germline-derived CDR1 and CDR2 are SGHRS and YFSETQ. V lost 5 bases and J lost 7, with 12 bases in between. The CDR3 sequence is CASRVTGDEAFF. The CDR3 DNA reads as TGCGCCAGCAGGGTGACAGGCGATGAAGCTTTCTTT.

This clone was recorded a few times. The chain is built from TRBV18 and TRBJ2-2; a weak D match, TRBD2 (6 bases). Germline V gene lookup returns CDR1 KGHSH and CDR2 LQKENI. The CDR3 length is 16 residues. The V end was cut by 6 bases, the J end by 0 bases, with 14 bases between. CDR3 coding DNA: TGTGCCAGCTCCACACGACTAGGATCGAACACCGGGGAGCTGTTTTTT. Encoded protein: CASSTRLGSNTGELFF.

This clone was observed a few times. The chain carries TRBV18 and TRBJ1-6; no clear D gene. V lost 3 bases and J 9 bases, leaving 9 bases between the germline ends. CDR3 length: 13 residues. Germline V gene lookup returns CDR1 KGHSH and CDR2 LQKENI. This CDR3 reads CASSPSGISPLHF. Written as DNA, the CDR3 is TGTGCCAGCTCACCGTCGGGAATTTCACCCCTCCACTTT.

V is TRBV5-1 and J is TRBJ2-7; 9 nucleotides match TRBD1. The CDR3 length is 14 residues. V shed 5 bases and J 2 bases; nucleotides not matched to a gene: 5. CDR1 is SGHRS, CDR2 YFSETQ, per germline. The CDR3 reads CASRLTGGPYEQYF. The CDR3, as DNA: TGCGCCAGCAGGTTAACAGGGGGCCCCTACGAGCAGTACTTC.

V usage is TRBV7-9 and J usage is TRBJ1-1; weak D call: TRBD1 (6 bases). Trimming cost V 0 bases and J 7 bases, with 12 bases left between them. From germline, CDR1 is SEHNR and CDR2 FQNEAQ (reference sequence). The length of the CDR3 is 14 residues. The CDR3 sequence: CASSLAGTRDEAFF. The CDR3 region has the DNA TGTGCCAGCAGCTTAGCCGGGACACGGGATGAAGCTTTCTTT. Full variable domain (remainder filled in from reference TRBV7-9 and TRBJ1-1): DTGVSQNPRHKITKRGQNVTFRCDPISEHNRLYWYRQTLGQGPEFLTYFQNEAQLEKSRLLSDRFSAERPKGSFSTLEIQRTEQGDSAMYLCASSLAGTRDEAFFGQGTRLTVV.

The chain links TRBV30 to TRBJ1-2; a weak D match, TRBD1 (6 bases). Deletions cut 0 bases from V and 4 bases from J, with 12 bases between. The CDR3 covers 14 residues. The germline V gene has CDR1 GTSNPN and CDR2 SVGIG (reference sequence). CDR3 residues: CAWSVQGKVYGYTF. CDR3 DNA: TGTGCCTGGAGTGTACAGGGAAAAGTCTATGGCTACACCTTC. Complete variable domain (other parts from reference TRBV30 and TRBJ1-2): SQTIHQWPATLVQPVGSPLSLECTVEGTSNPNLYWYRQAAGRGLQLLFYSVGIGQISSEVPQNLSASRPQDRQFILSSKKLLLSDSGFYLCAWSVQGKVYGYTFGSGTRLTVV.

The rearrangement uses TRBV5-1 and TRBJ2-3; the match to TRBD2 covers 8 bases. This CDR3 has 16 residues. Germline assignment: CDR1 SGHRS and CDR2 YFSETQ. With V trimmed by 4 bases and J by 0 bases, 7 bases remained unmatched. DNA of the CDR3: TGCGCCAGCAGCCAGGGACTAGACTCTAGCACAGATACGCAGTATTTT. This codes for CASSQGLDSSTDTQYF.

The gene calls are TRBV7-2 and TRBJ1-4, with D possibly TRBD1 on 5 matching bases. CDR1 and CDR2 from the germline V gene are SGHTA and FQGNSA. This CDR3 spans 14 amino acids. V was shortened by 4 bases and J by 3 bases, with 9 bases between the two germline ends. The DNA of the CDR3 is TGTGCCAGCAGCTCGCGACAGCCTAATGAAAAACTGTTTTTT. It codes for CASSSRQPNEKLFF.

The chain joins TRBV6-6 to TRBJ1-5; 7 nucleotides match TRBD1. Trimming at V came to 4 bases and at J to 4 bases, leaving 7 bases not matched to a gene. CDR3 length: 15 amino acids. Germline CDR1 is MNHNY and CDR2 is SVGAGI (reference sequence). The CDR3 region is CASSLTGFNNQPQHF. CDR3 sequence (DNA): TGTGCCAGCAGTTTGACAGGGTTTAATAATCAGCCCCAGCATTTT.

The rearrangement links TRBV10-3 to TRBJ1-6; the D gene is possibly TRBD1 (5 bases). V was cut by 0 bases and J by 6 bases, with 6 bases left in between. In germline, CDR1 is ENHRY, CDR2 SYGVKD. The CDR3 sequence is 14 residues long. CDR3 bases: TGTGCCATCAGTGAGTCACAGGCTAATTCACCCCTCCACTTT. It yields the protein CAISESQANSPLHF.

This clone was counted between two and nine times. The J gene is TRBJ1-3, the V gene TRBV10-3; 9 bases align to TRBD1. CDR3 length: 13 residues. Losses at the gene ends were 11 bases for V and 2 bases for J; bases not matched to a gene: 4. CDR1 ENHRY and CDR2 SYGVKD come from the germline V gene. Here the CDR3 reads CALGDRAGNTIYF. The CDR3 coding sequence is TGTGCCCTCGGGGACAGGGCTGGAAACACCATATATTTT.

As for this clone: The germline gene is not matched at one end of the junction; a read error may be the cause. The chain links TRBV11-2 to TRBJ2-7, with TRBD2 matching over 7 bases. Germline V gene lookup returns CDR1 SGHAT and CDR2 FQNNGV. This CDR3 is built from 14 residues. CDR3 residues: CASSQRDYSSEQYF. CDR3 coding DNA: TGTGCCAGCAGCCAAAGGGACTATTCCTCCGAGCAGTACTTC.

The rearrangement uses TRBV7-3 and TRBJ2-4; D is unresolved. The CDR3 covers 15 residues. The V gene lost 2 bases and the J gene lost 1 base, with 9 bases spanning the gap. Germline V gene sequence: CDR1 SGHTA, CDR2 FQGTGA. The CDR3 sequence is CASSLGADAKNIQYF. CDR3 in DNA: TGTGCCAGCAGCTTAGGCGCGGATGCCAAAAACATTCAGTACTTC.

V gene TRBV5-8 combines with J gene TRBJ1-6; D is possibly TRBD1 (5 bases). Per the germline V gene, CDR1 is SGHTS and CDR2 is YDEGEE. The V end was cut by 2 bases, the J end by 8 bases, with 17 bases between. CDR3 length: 16 amino acids. The chain's CDR3 is CASSLKGGQGDSPLHF. CDR3 nucleotides: TGTGCCAGCAGCTTAAAAGGTGGGCAGGGCGATTCACCCCTCCACTTT.

This clone is labeled medium-sized. The rearrangement joins TRBV7-6 to TRBJ2-1, with TRBD2 identical over 13 bases. The CDR3 loop spans 15 amino acids. V was pared by 5 bases and J by 8 bases, with 6 bases of the junction left unmatched. Germline V lookup: CDR1 SGHVS, CDR2 FNYEAQ. CDR3 sequence: CASSTTSGGVDEQFF. The CDR3 DNA reads TGTGCCAGCAGCACCACTAGCGGGGGGGTGGATGAGCAGTTCTTC.

This chain uses TRBV19 with TRBJ1-6; tentative D call: TRBD1 (5 bases). The V gene lost 3 bases and the J gene lost 8 bases, with 11 bases spanning the gap. Germline loops: CDR1 LNHDA, CDR2 SQIVND (reference sequence). This CDR3 comprises 14 residues. For the CDR3, the DNA is TGTGCCAGTAGTATCGGGCAGGGCGATTCACCCCTCCACTTT. Protein sequence: CASSIGQGDSPLHF. Full variable domain (rest looked up from reference TRBV19 and TRBJ1-6): DGGITQSPKYLFRKEGQNVTLSCEQNLNHDAMYWYRQDPGQGLRLIYYSQIVNDFQKGDIAEGYSVSREKKESFPLTVTSAQKNPTAFYLCASSIGQGDSPLHFGNGTRLTVT.

CDR3 protein: CASSLKFSGWQPQHF. The CDR3 DNA reads as TGTGCCAGCAGTTTAAAGTTTAGTGGGTGGCAGCCCCAGCATTTT. This chain connects TRBV27 to TRBJ1-5; D not resolved. Per the germline V gene, CDR1 is MNHEY and CDR2 is SMNVEV (reference sequence). The CDR3 has 15 residues. V lost 2 bases, J lost 7 bases, and 15 bases lay in between.

The chain employs TRBV9 and TRBJ2-2; TRBD2 matches 11 bases. The V and J ends lost 6 bases and 5 bases, in that order; junction bases with no gene match: 15. The V gene's germline CDR1 is SGDLS and CDR2 YYNGEE. This CDR3 is 18 amino acids long. The CDR3 loop is CASTPHGTSGVGTGELFF. As DNA, the CDR3 is TGTGCCAGCACCCCTCATGGGACTAGCGGAGTCGGGACCGGGGAGCTGTTTTTT. Drawing the rest from reference TRBV9 and TRBJ2-2, the complete variable domain is DSGVTQTPKHLITATGQRVTLRCSPRSGDLSVYWYQQSLDQGLQFLIQYYNGEERAKGNILERFSAQQFPDLHSELNLSSLELGDSALYFCASTPHGTSGVGTGELFFGEGSRLTVL.